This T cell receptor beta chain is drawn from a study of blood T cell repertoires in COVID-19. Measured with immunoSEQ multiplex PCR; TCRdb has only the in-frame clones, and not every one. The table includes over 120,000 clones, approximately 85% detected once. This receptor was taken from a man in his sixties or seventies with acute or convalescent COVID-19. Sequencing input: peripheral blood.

CDR3 DNA sequence: TGTGCCAGCAGCCAGCCGGGACTAGCGTCGGAGACCCAGTACTTC. Translation gives CASSQPGLASETQYF. The chain is built from TRBV3-1 (or the pseudogene TRBV3-2) and TRBJ2-5; 10 bases fit TRBD2. The germline V gene encodes CDR1 LGHDT and CDR2 YNNKEL (reference sequence). The CDR3 runs 15 residues. V was clipped by 3 bases and J by 5 bases; unmatched bases: 6.